These 25 T cell receptor beta chains were all obtained from the same sample, sequenced in a study of cytomegalovirus exposure and HLA in healthy donors. PCR was performed using 60 Vbeta and 13 Jbeta primers. The assay was immunoSEQ multiplex PCR, and TCRdb's table has in-frame clones only and misses some. The sample lists 75,000 or so clones, 60% to 75% occurring once. The sequenced material came from PBMCs. Receptors were obtained from a middle-aged man in good health and CMV-seropositive.

The chain employs TRBV30 and TRBJ2-7; no definite D call. The CDR3 sequence is 11 residues long. CDR1 is GTSNPN, CDR2 SVGIG, per germline (reference sequence). Trimming cost V 2 bases and J 7 bases, with 9 bases left between them. This CDR3 reads CAWSNVREQYF. The CDR3 DNA reads TGTGCCTGGAGTAACGTCCGGGAGCAGTACTTC.

The chain combines TRBV7-2 with TRBJ2-3, with 7 bases lining up with TRBD2. This CDR3 is built from 17 residues. Germline CDR1 is SGHTA and CDR2 is FQGNSA. V dropped 3 bases and J dropped 2; count of bases not matched to a gene: 11. This CDR3 is CASSFPSAGVITDTQYF. CDR3 bases: TGTGCCAGCAGCTTCCCTTCGGCGGGGGTGATCACAGATACGCAGTATTTT.

This chain joins TRBV4-1 and TRBJ2-5; TRBD2 aligns across 9 bases. Per the germline V gene, CDR1 is MGHRA and CDR2 is YSYEKL. Trimming took 2 bases from V and 5 from J; bases not matched to a gene: 9. This CDR3 has 16 residues. CDR3 nucleotides: TGCGCCAGCAGCCAAAGGGGTTTAGCGGGGGCGGAGACCCAGTACTTC. It encodes CASSQRGLAGAETQYF.

This sequence joins TRBV29-1 and TRBJ1-1, with 8 bases matching TRBD1. Germline CDR1 reads SQVTM; CDR2 reads ANQGSEA. This CDR3 has 13 amino acids. After removal of 6 bases from V and 4 bases from J, the junction contained 7 bases not matched to a gene. The CDR3 loop is CSVRGQGGTEAFF. Written as DNA, the CDR3 is TGCAGCGTACGAGGACAGGGAGGCACTGAAGCTTTCTTT.

Concerning this clone: Compared with germline, one end of the junction differs, possibly owing to a read error. The V gene is TRBV5-1, the J gene TRBJ1-1, with D possibly matching TRBD1 (5 bases). The CDR3 is made up of 13 amino acids. CDR1 and CDR2 from the germline V gene are SGHRS and YFSETQ. For the CDR3, the DNA is TGCGCCGGCAGCTTGGGGGGAGAGACTGAAGCTTTCTTT. It is translated as CAGSLGGETEAFF.

For this clone: Other DNA sequences from this sample encode an identical CDR3 as well. The chain joins TRBV2 to TRBJ2-3; 9 nucleotides align to TRBD1. Germline V gene data show CDR1 as SNHLY and CDR2 as FYNNEI. With 3 bases clipped from V and 2 bases from J, the junction kept 6 bases outside the gene matches. The CDR3 covers 16 residues. The CDR3 coding sequence is TGTGCCAGCAGTGATCCCGGGACAGGGTACACAGATACGCAGTATTTT. Its translation is CASSDPGTGYTDTQYF. The full variable domain, with the rest looked up from reference TRBV2 and TRBJ2-3, is EPEVTQTPSHQVTQMGQEVILRCVPISNHLYFYWYRQILGQKVEFLVSFYNNEISEKSEIFDDQFSVERPDGSNFTLKIRSTKLEDSAMYFCASSDPGTGYTDTQYFGPGTRLTVL.

The V call is TRBV28, the J call TRBJ1-1, with TRBD1 matching 7 bases. Germline lookup yields CDR1 MDHEN and CDR2 SYDVKM. The CDR3 consists of 16 residues. V dropped 6 bases and J dropped 14; count of bases not matched to a gene: 24. CDR3 protein: CASSPTSVVRGRGLFF. DNA for the CDR3: TGTGCCAGCAGCCCCACCTCAGTTGTAAGGGGGCGGGGATTATTCTTT.

Here the CDR3 DNA reads TGTGCCAGCAGTGACACGGGACAGAGGGATGAAAAACTGTTTTTT. Its translation: CASSDTGQRDEKLFF. The chain employs TRBV2 and TRBJ1-4, with 7 bases aligning to TRBD1. Germline V lookup: CDR1 SNHLY, CDR2 FYNNEI. CDR3 length equals 15 residues. J gave up 6 bases and V 3 bases, and 7 bases lay outside the gene matches.

The rearrangement uses TRBV7-8 and TRBJ2-7, with 9 positions matching TRBD2. In germline, CDR1 is SGHVS, CDR2 FQNEAQ. The J segment lost 0 bases and the V segment lost 1 base, leaving 4 bases of the junction unmatched. The CDR3 has 16 residues. CDR3 sequence (DNA): TGTGCCAGCAGCTTAGGGGGCGGGGGGGCCTCCTACGAGCAGTACTTC. Its translation: CASSLGGGGASYEQYF. Based on the CDR3 plus reference TRBV7-8 and TRBJ2-7, the full variable domain is GAGVSQSPRYKVAKRGQDVALRCDPISGHVSLFWYQQALGQGPEFLTYFQNEAQLDKSGLPSDRFFAERPEGSVSTLKIQRTQQEDSAVYLCASSLGGGGASYEQYFGPGTRLTVT.

CDR3 region: CASSLTSLGVETQYF. Written as DNA, the CDR3 is TGTGCCAGCAGCTTGACTAGCCTGGGCGTAGAGACCCAGTACTTC. The chain carries TRBV7-2 and TRBJ2-5, with 7 bases lining up with TRBD2. Germline-derived CDR1 and CDR2 are SGHTA and FQGNSA. With V trimmed by 3 bases and J by 4 bases, 8 bases remained unmatched. The CDR3 length is 15 residues. The full variable domain, its missing parts supplied by reference TRBV7-2 and TRBJ2-5, is GAGVSQSPSNKVTEKGKDVELRCDPISGHTALYWYRQSLGQGLEFLIYFQGNSAPDKSGLPSDRFSAERTGGSVSTLTIQRTQQEDSAVYLCASSLTSLGVETQYFGPGTRLLVL.

This chain joins TRBV2 and TRBJ2-7; the D is unclear. The length of the CDR3 is 11 residues. The germline V and J ends were trimmed by 7 bases and 2 bases, with 6 bases remaining between them. CDR1 and CDR2 (germline): SNHLY, FYNNEI. The chain's CDR3 is CASTPAYEQYF. The CDR3 DNA reads as TGTGCCAGCACCCCAGCCTACGAGCAGTACTTC. Looking up the rest from reference TRBV2 and TRBJ2-7 gives the full variable domain: EPEVTQTPSHQVTQMGQEVILRCVPISNHLYFYWYRQILGQKVEFLVSFYNNEISEKSEIFDDQFSVERPDGSNFTLKIRSTKLEDSAMYFCASTPAYEQYFGPGTRLTVT.

This clone was seen a single time. The V gene is TRBV6-6, the J gene TRBJ2-7, with 12 bases lining up with TRBD2. The V gene end was trimmed by 6 bases and the J gene end by 2 bases; junction bases not matched to a gene: 5. The CDR3 has 15 residues. From germline, CDR1 is MNHNY and CDR2 SVGAGI (reference sequence). The chain's CDR3 is CASSTTSGGPYEQYF. The CDR3 nucleotides read TGTGCCAGCAGCACGACTAGCGGGGGACCCTACGAGCAGTACTTC.

V gene TRBV6-6 combines with J gene TRBJ1-2, with TRBD1 as a possible D gene (5 bases). From germline, CDR1 is MNHNY and CDR2 SVGAGI (reference sequence). CDR3 length: 16 residues. Trimming took off 3 bases at V and 6 bases at J, with 20 bases between the two ends. CDR3: CASSYTGLATRDGYTF. The CDR3 DNA reads TGTGCCAGCAGTTATACGGGACTGGCAACTAGGGATGGCTACACCTTC.

This chain joins TRBV7-9 and TRBJ1-2; the D is unclear. The CDR3 has 12 amino acids. With 4 bases removed from V and 9 bases from J, the gap between germline ends came to 12 bases. Germline CDR1 and CDR2: SEHNR and FQNEAQ (reference sequence). CDR3 sequence reads: CASSSIQLRYTF. The DNA of the CDR3 is TGTGCCAGCAGCTCCATACAGCTCCGCTACACCTTC.

The genes are TRBV4-1 and TRBJ1-1, with 7 bases identical to TRBD1. V lost 5 bases, J lost 0 bases, and 9 bases stayed unmatched. The CDR3 is 16 residues long. From germline, CDR1 is MGHRA and CDR2 YSYEKL. CDR3 loop: CASSFRQGRLNTEAFF. DNA of the CDR3: TGCGCCAGCAGCTTCCGACAGGGAAGATTGAACACTGAAGCTTTCTTT.

The chain combines TRBV11-3 with TRBJ1-1; no reliable D call. The germline gives CDR1 SGHNT, CDR2 YENEEA. V was trimmed by 5 bases and J by 1 base, leaving 5 bases between them. The CDR3 loop spans 12 amino acids. This CDR3 reads CASSGANTEAFF. The CDR3 coding sequence is TGTGCCAGCAGCGGAGCGAACACTGAAGCTTTCTTT.

The chain combines TRBV7-9 with TRBJ2-2, with D possibly TRBD2 on 7 matching bases. Trimming left V 5 bases short and J 6 bases short, with 16 bases between. Germline CDR1 and CDR2: SEHNR and FQNEAQ (reference sequence). This CDR3 is built from 15 residues. This chain's CDR3 is CASSDAGAGPGELFF. DNA for the CDR3: TGTGCCAGCAGCGATGCGGGGGCGGGTCCCGGGGAGCTGTTTTTT.

The chain employs TRBV2 and TRBJ1-4; 7 nucleotides line up with TRBD1. CDR1 and CDR2 from the germline V gene are SNHLY and FYNNEI. J was trimmed by 10 bases and V by 6 bases; bases with no gene match: 11. The CDR3 has 14 residues. CDR3 sequence (DNA): TGTGCCAGCAGGGAGACAGGGTATAAGGGAAAACTGTTTTTT. This encodes CASRETGYKGKLFF.

The chain links TRBV5-4 to TRBJ2-2; unclear D gene. Germline V gene data show CDR1 as SGHNT and CDR2 as YYREEE (reference sequence). There are 15 residues in the CDR3. Trimming pared 3 bases from V and 4 bases from J, leaving 13 bases between. The CDR3 DNA reads as TGTGCCAGCAGCTCATATTCCACGGGCACCGGGGAGCTGTTTTTT. Its translation is CASSSYSTGTGELFF.

V gene TRBV19 combines with J gene TRBJ1-6; 8 bases are a match to TRBD1. Losses at the gene ends were 9 bases for V and 9 bases for J; bases not matched to a gene: 22. Per the germline V gene, CDR1 is LNHDA and CDR2 is SQIVND (reference sequence). The CDR3 runs to 18 residues. DNA of the CDR3: TGTGCCAGAGGACAGGGAGAGGGGAGGGTAAAGCCGCCTTCACCCCTCCACTTT. This translates into CARGQGEGRVKPPSPLHF.

This sequence joins TRBV6-4 and TRBJ2-3; 8 positions match TRBD2. From germline, CDR1 is MRHNA and CDR2 SNTAGT. With 3 bases clipped from V and 1 base from J, the junction kept 0 bases outside the gene matches. The CDR3 has 14 residues. CDR3 DNA sequence: TGTGCCAGCAGTGAAGCGGGGGGCACAGATACGCAGTATTTT. It specifies CASSEAGGTDTQYF.

A few counts support this clone. The chain recombines TRBV7-9 with TRBJ2-3; possibly TRBD2 for D (6 bases). This CDR3 has 17 amino acids. V was clipped by 4 bases and J by 3 bases, with 20 bases between them. Germline CDR1 SEHNR, CDR2 FQNEAQ (reference sequence). CDR3 DNA sequence: TGTGCCAGCAGCTCCTCAAACCGGCGGGGAGGAACAGATACGCAGTATTTT. Translating gives CASSSSNRRGGTDTQYF. Full variable domain (rest looked up from reference TRBV7-9 and TRBJ2-3): DTGVSQNPRHKITKRGQNVTFRCDPISEHNRLYWYRQTLGQGPEFLTYFQNEAQLEKSRLLSDRFSAERPKGSFSTLEIQRTEQGDSAMYLCASSSSNRRGGTDTQYFGPGTRLTVL.

The V gene is TRBV6-5, the J gene TRBJ2-7; D perhaps matches TRBD2 (6 bases). V lost 11 bases and J 2 bases, leaving 13 bases between the germline ends. The CDR3 loop spans 12 amino acids. CDR1 is MNHEY, CDR2 SVGAGI, per germline. The CDR3 region is CASGTRAYEQYF. The CDR3 DNA reads as TGTGCCTCCGGGACTCGGGCCTACGAGCAGTACTTC.

The chain has TRBV4-1 and TRBJ2-7; TRBD1 matches 7 bases. Per germline, CDR1 MGHRA and CDR2 YSYEKL. The CDR3 runs 16 residues. Trimming at V came to 5 bases and at J to 5 bases, leaving 15 bases not matched to a gene. CDR3 bases: TGCGCCAGCAGCGCTCAACCACAGGGGTCGGTCCACGAGCAGTACTTC. Protein sequence: CASSAQPQGSVHEQYF.

The chain uses TRBV2 and TRBJ1-2; no reliable D call. This CDR3 has 12 residues. Trimming stripped 5 bases from V and 8 bases from J, with 12 bases between. Germline V gene data show CDR1 as SNHLY and CDR2 as FYNNEI. For the CDR3, the DNA is TGTGCCAGCAGTCGACGGGAGAGAGGCTACACCTTC. Translated, it gives CASSRRERGYTF.